This entry lists 2 T cell receptor beta chains sequenced from one sample in a study of Ad26.COV2.S vaccination and SARS-CoV-2 variants. Treatment of the sample: some 20 received Ad26.COV2.S at low or high dose, single or two shots; five or six received placebo; per-sample allocation not given. Repertoires come from day 63 after the first vaccine or placebo injection. TCRdb's copy holds only in-frame clones and misses some; the assay was immunoSEQ multiplex PCR. The sample holds roughly 250,000 clones; around nine tenths are singletons and the top ten take less than 3.5%. This material consisted of peripheral blood, taken in a trial of Ad26.COV2.S vaccine versus placebo. These receptors came from a person between 18 and 65 years old who received the Ad26.COV2.S COVID-19 vaccine or a placebo.

The rearrangement uses TRBV7-8 and TRBJ2-1; weak D call: TRBD2 (5 bases). Per germline, CDR1 SGHVS and CDR2 FQNEAQ. The CDR3 consists of 14 residues. V shed 2 bases and J shed 12 bases, with 17 bases lying between them. CDR3 DNA: TGTGCCAGCAGCTTACAGCGGAGTGGGCGCGGGCAGTTCTTC. It encodes CASSLQRSGRGQFF.

The chain combines TRBV7-2 with TRBJ1-1; possibly TRBD1 for D (5 bases). This CDR3 is built from 15 residues. V shed 3 bases and J shed 7 bases, with 18 bases lying between them. The germline V gene has CDR1 SGHTA and CDR2 FQGNSA. CDR3 sequence reads: CASSFRSGPRNEAFF. The CDR3 nucleotides read TGTGCCAGCAGCTTTCGATCGGGACCGCGAAATGAAGCTTTCTTT.